These 21 T cell receptor beta chains originate from one sample sequenced in a study of T-cell reconstitution after alpha-beta-depleted transplantation in children. Researchers prepared the TCRbeta library using unique molecular identifiers, the study reports. TCRdb reanalysed the PCR reads using MiXCR and keeps one entry per CDR3 protein. The profile shows 300,000 to 400,000 distinct CDR3 sequences, approximately 23% of them singletons. The specimen was PBMCs, mostly from graft donor cells, collected 180 days after TCRalphabeta/CD19-depleted stem cell transplant. These receptors were obtained from a male patient under 18 who had a stem cell transplant for acute lymphoblastic leukemia, so the T cells may come from the graft donor.

This rearrangement joins TRBV5-1 to TRBJ2-7, with D unresolved. The V and J ends lost 0 bases and 2 bases respectively, with 9 bases between them. The CDR3 spans 14 residues. Germline CDR1 is SGHRS and CDR2 is YFSETQ. CDR3 nucleotide sequence: TGCGCCAGCAGCTTGGACCAGGTAGCCTACGAGCAGTACTTC. This encodes CASSLDQVAYEQYF.

This clonotype was observed a handful of times. V and J are TRBV11-2 and TRBJ2-7; D is possibly TRBD2 (5 bases). The CDR3 consists of 14 residues. V lost 1 base and J 0 bases, leaving 7 bases between the germline ends. Per the germline V gene, CDR1 is SGHAT and CDR2 is FQNNGV. In nucleotides, the CDR3 is TGTGCCAGCAGCTTAGTTGACTACTCCTACGAGCAGTACTTC. As protein: CASSLVDYSYEQYF.

As concerns this clonotype: This may arise from a read error, as a much more abundant clone is one base away. This chain connects TRBV5-1 to TRBJ2-5, with D perhaps TRBD2 (6 bases). The J call may be incorrect, as the DNA end agrees better with TRBJ2-1. The CDR3 has 13 amino acids. The germline V gene has CDR1 SGHRS and CDR2 YFSETQ. The CDR3 DNA reads as TGCGCCAGCAGCTTGACTAGCCCCGGGACCCAGTTCTTC. Its translation is CASSLTSPGTQFF.

V gene TRBV7-3 combines with J gene TRBJ2-1; D call uncertain. This CDR3 region has 13 residues. Germline-derived CDR1 and CDR2 are SGHTA and FQGTGA. V was trimmed by 1 base and J by 5 bases, leaving 6 bases between them. The CDR3 here is CASSLSFDNEQFF. DNA for the CDR3: TGTGCCAGCAGCTTAAGCTTCGACAATGAGCAGTTCTTC. The full variable domain, in which reference TRBV7-3 and TRBJ2-1 provide the parts outside the CDR3, is GAGVSQTPSNKVTEKGKYVELRCDPISGHTALYWYRQSLGQGPEFLIYFQGTGAADDSGLPNDRFFAVRPEGSVSTLKIQRTERGDSAVYLCASSLSFDNEQFFGPGTRLTVL.

This chain links TRBV5-6 with TRBJ2-1; D is perhaps TRBD2 (6 bases). Germline-derived CDR1 and CDR2 are SGHDT and YYEEEE. Trimming shortened V by 2 bases and J by 5 bases, and 11 bases separated the two germline ends. The length of the CDR3 is 14 residues. The CDR3 DNA reads as TGTGCCAGCAGCTTTCCTAGCGCGAACAATGAGCAGTTCTTC. It yields the protein CASSFPSANNEQFF. Filled out from reference TRBV5-6 and TRBJ2-1, the complete variable domain reads DAGVTQSPTHLIKTRGQQVTLRCSPKSGHDTVSWYQQALGQGPQFIFQYYEEEERQRGNFPDRFSGHQFPNYSSELNVNALLLGDSALYLCASSFPSANNEQFFGPGTRLTVL.

The chain employs TRBV5-1 and TRBJ2-1, with 12 positions matching TRBD2. The CDR3 totals 17 residues. With 2 bases clipped from V and 3 bases from J, the junction kept 6 bases outside the gene matches. Germline CDR1 SGHRS, CDR2 YFSETQ. CDR3 DNA sequence: TGCGCCAGCAGCTTAATAAGGACTAGCGGGAACTACAATGAGCAGTTCTTC. Encoded protein: CASSLIRTSGNYNEQFF.

This clonotype was observed at least ten times. J is TRBJ2-5 and V is TRBV5-1, with TRBD1 as a possible D gene (7 bases). The CDR3 covers 13 residues. Looked up from germline, CDR1 is SGHRS and CDR2 is YFSETQ. Trimming removed 7 bases from V and 0 bases from J, with 10 bases in between. CDR3 in DNA: TGCGCCAGCCGCGGGACAGACCAAGAGACCCAGTACTTC. It translates to CASRGTDQETQYF.

This clonotype has more than one count but fewer than ten. The chain is built from TRBV4-1 and TRBJ2-1; no clear D. The germline V gene has CDR1 MGHRA and CDR2 YSYEKL. The germline V and J ends were trimmed by 1 base and 2 bases, with 6 bases remaining between them. The CDR3 length is 14 residues. The CDR3 sequence: CASSQGTTYNEQFF. Here the CDR3 DNA reads TGCGCCAGCAGCCAAGGGACCACCTACAATGAGCAGTTCTTC.

This clonotype came up a few times. J is TRBJ2-3 and V is TRBV7-3; the match to TRBD2 covers 7 bases. The CDR3 is made up of 17 amino acids. V was pared by 1 base and J by 2 bases, with 9 bases of the junction left unmatched. Germline CDR1 reads SGHTA; CDR2 reads FQGTGA. The CDR3 sequence: CASSLRGREAFTDTQYF. DNA for the CDR3: TGTGCCAGCAGCTTAAGGGGCCGGGAGGCGTTCACAGATACGCAGTATTTT.

This clonotype was found many times. The junction departs from germline at one end; a sequencing error may be responsible. This sequence joins TRBV5-1 and TRBJ2-1, with 7 nucleotides matching TRBD2. Germline CDR1 SGHRS, CDR2 YFSETQ. CDR3 length: 15 residues. Here the CDR3 reads CASSFRGSSYNEQFF. The CDR3 coding sequence is TGTGCCAGCAGTTTTCGCGGGAGCTCCTACAATGAGCAGTTCTTC.

The chain employs TRBV11-3 and TRBJ2-3; TRBD2 matches 8 bases. Per germline, CDR1 SGHNT and CDR2 YENEEA. The CDR3 sequence is 16 residues long. V shed 1 base and J 3 bases; nucleotides not matched to a gene: 6. This CDR3 reads CASSLAGAGATDTQYF. CDR3 DNA sequence: TGTGCCAGCAGCTTAGCTGGAGCGGGAGCAACAGATACGCAGTATTTT.

The chain links TRBV28 to TRBJ2-7; no reliable D call. This CDR3 is 13 amino acids long. V lost 7 bases and J 2 bases, leaving 12 bases between the germline ends. Germline V CDR1 and CDR2: MDHEN, SYDVKM. CDR3 residues: CASKISETYEQYF. The CDR3 nucleotides are TGTGCCAGCAAAATTAGTGAGACCTACGAGCAGTACTTC.

This chain connects TRBV7-8 to TRBJ2-3, with 13 positions matching TRBD2. In germline, CDR1 is SGHVS, CDR2 FQNEAQ. V lost 6 bases and J lost 4; bases outside the gene matches: 10. The CDR3 length is 17 residues. CDR3 protein: CASRQTSGRARPDTQYF. The CDR3 region has the DNA TGTGCCAGCAGACAAACTAGCGGGAGGGCCCGACCAGATACGCAGTATTTT.

In DNA, the CDR3 is TGCGCCAGCAGCTTGGAGGTGGGAGGCTACACCTTC. Translated: CASSLEVGGYTF. The chain combines TRBV5-1 with TRBJ1-2; D is unclear. CDR3 length: 12 residues. Germline V CDR1 and CDR2: SGHRS, YFSETQ. Trimming pared 0 bases from V and 8 bases from J, leaving 8 bases between.

V and J are TRBV12-3 or TRBV12-4 and TRBJ2-4; 7 bases fit TRBD1. The CDR3 is 15 residues long. With V trimmed by 3 bases and J by 3 bases, 5 bases remained unmatched. The CDR3 reads CASSFPAGGKNIQYF. The CDR3 region has the DNA TGTGCCAGCAGTTTCCCGGCAGGGGGCAAAAACATTCAGTACTTC.

Notes on this clonotype: Given a much more abundant clone one base away, this may be a read error. This likely comes from a read error, as the CDR3 has no conserved phenylalanine or tryptophan at its end. The chain carries TRBV25-1 and TRBJ2-1; the D call may be TRBD1 or TRBD2 (5 bases each). The V end lost 9 bases, the J end lost 2 bases, and 11 bases lay between the germline ends. Per the germline V gene, CDR1 is MGHDK and CDR2 is SYGVNS. CDR3 length: 13 amino acids. This chain's CDR3 is CASSLGAYNEQFL. DNA of the CDR3: TGTGCCAGTAGTTTGGGGGCCTACAATGAGCAGTTCCTC.

The CDR3 reads CASSHLLDSYEQYF. CDR3 nucleotides: TGTGCCAGCAGCCATCTCCTCGACTCCTACGAGCAGTACTTC. The J gene is TRBJ2-7, the V gene TRBV4-2; the D is unclear. In germline, CDR1 is LGHNA, CDR2 YNFKEQ. Trimming removed 3 bases at V and 0 bases at J, with 9 bases between. The CDR3 length is 14 residues.

This clonotype was recorded a few times. The chain employs TRBV9 and TRBJ2-5; D unclear. Germline CDR1 SGDLS, CDR2 YYNGEE. V lost 0 bases, J lost 3 bases, and 3 bases lay in between. This CDR3 comprises 12 residues. The CDR3 DNA reads TGTGCCAGCAGCGTAGTGGAAGAGACCCAGTACTTC. It translates to CASSVVEETQYF.

This clonotype turned up a few times. This sequence joins TRBV11-2 and TRBJ2-2, with 12 bases lining up with TRBD2. Trimming cost V 0 bases and J 4 bases; bases outside gene matches: 6. CDR3 length: 18 residues. The germline CDR1 and CDR2 sequences are SGHAT and FQNNGV. For the CDR3, the DNA is TGTGCCAGCAGCTTAGATCATGGACTAGCGGGGTTCACCGGGGAGCTGTTTTTT. It translates to CASSLDHGLAGFTGELFF.

This chain joins TRBV7-6 and TRBJ2-1, with D possibly being TRBD1 (5 bases). V was cut by 3 bases and J by 7 bases, with 16 bases left in between. Germline lookup yields CDR1 SGHVS and CDR2 FNYEAQ. This CDR3 spans 15 amino acids. The CDR3 reads CASSFPDTPGNEQFF. In DNA, the CDR3 is TGTGCCAGCAGCTTCCCGGACACTCCTGGGAATGAGCAGTTCTTC.

This clonotype was seen a few times. The rearrangement links TRBV12-3 or TRBV12-4 to TRBJ2-1; D possibly uses TRBD1 or TRBD2 (5 bases each). Trimming removed 5 bases from V and 3 bases from J, with 14 bases in between. CDR3 length equals 15 residues. CDR3 nucleotides: TGTGCCAGCAGTCCTTACGGGACGGTCTACAATGAGCAGTTCTTC. Protein product: CASSPYGTVYNEQFF.